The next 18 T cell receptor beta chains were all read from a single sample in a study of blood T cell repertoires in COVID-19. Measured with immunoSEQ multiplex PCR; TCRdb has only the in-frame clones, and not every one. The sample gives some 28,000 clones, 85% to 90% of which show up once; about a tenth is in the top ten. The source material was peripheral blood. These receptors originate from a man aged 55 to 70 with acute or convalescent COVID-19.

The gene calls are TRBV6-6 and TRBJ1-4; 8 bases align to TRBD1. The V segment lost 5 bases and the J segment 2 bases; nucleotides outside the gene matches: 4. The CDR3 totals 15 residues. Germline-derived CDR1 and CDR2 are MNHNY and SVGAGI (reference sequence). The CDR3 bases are TGTGCCAGCAGTCTACAGGGGGGGACTAATGAAAAACTGTTTTTT. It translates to CASSLQGGTNEKLFF.

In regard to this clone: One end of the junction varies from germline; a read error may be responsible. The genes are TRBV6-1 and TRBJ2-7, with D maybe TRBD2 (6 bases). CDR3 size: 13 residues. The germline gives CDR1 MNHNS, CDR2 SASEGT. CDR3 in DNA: TGTGCCAGCAGTGAGGGGGGAGCGTACGAGCAGTACTTT. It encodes CASSEGGAYEQYF.

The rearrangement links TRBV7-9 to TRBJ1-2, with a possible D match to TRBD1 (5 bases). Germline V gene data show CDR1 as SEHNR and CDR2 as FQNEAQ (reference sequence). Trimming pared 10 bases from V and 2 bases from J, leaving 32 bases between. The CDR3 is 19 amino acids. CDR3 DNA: TGTGCCACCCCGGACATTTGGGGGACTAAACGTCCTACGAACTATGGCTACACCTTC. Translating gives CATPDIWGTKRPTNYGYTF.

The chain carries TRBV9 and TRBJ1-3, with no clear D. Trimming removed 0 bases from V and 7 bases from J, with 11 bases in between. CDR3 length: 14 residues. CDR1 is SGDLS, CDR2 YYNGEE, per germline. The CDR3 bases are TGTGCCAGCAGCGTAGCGGTGGGAGAGAACACCATATATTTT. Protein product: CASSVAVGENTIYF.

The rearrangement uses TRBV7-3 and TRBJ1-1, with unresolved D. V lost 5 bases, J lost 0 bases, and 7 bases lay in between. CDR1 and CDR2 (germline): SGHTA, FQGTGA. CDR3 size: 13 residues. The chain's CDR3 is CASSVTMNTEAFF. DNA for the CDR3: TGTGCCAGCAGCGTGACAATGAACACTGAAGCTTTCTTT.

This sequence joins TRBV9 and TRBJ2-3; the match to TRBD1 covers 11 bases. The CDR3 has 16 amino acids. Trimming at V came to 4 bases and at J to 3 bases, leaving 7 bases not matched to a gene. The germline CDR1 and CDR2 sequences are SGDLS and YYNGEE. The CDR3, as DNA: TGTGCCAGCAGCCCGCGGGACAGGGGGGGAACAGATACGCAGTATTTT. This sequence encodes CASSPRDRGGTDTQYF.

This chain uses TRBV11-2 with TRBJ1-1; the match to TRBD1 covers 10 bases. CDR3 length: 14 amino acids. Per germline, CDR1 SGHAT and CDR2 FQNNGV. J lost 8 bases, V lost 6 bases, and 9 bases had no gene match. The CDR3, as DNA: TGTGCCAGCAGATTGACAGGGGGCGCGTCAGAAGCTTTCTTT. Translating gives CASRLTGGASEAFF.

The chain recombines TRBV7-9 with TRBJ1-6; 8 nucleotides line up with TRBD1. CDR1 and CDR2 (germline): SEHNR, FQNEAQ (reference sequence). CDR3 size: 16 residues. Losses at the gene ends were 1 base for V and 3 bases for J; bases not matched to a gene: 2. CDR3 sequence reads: CASSLGQGFYNSPLHF. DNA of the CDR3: TGTGCCAGCAGCTTAGGACAGGGGTTCTATAATTCACCCCTCCACTTT.

For the CDR3, the DNA is TGTGCCACCAGTGATTTTAGCTTCAATGAGCAGTTCTTC. As protein: CATSDFSFNEQFF. This chain uses TRBV24-1 with TRBJ2-1; D ambiguous. Between the trimmed V and J ends, which lost 1 base and 6 bases, there was a span of 6 bases. The CDR3 contains 13 residues. Germline loops: CDR1 KGHDR, CDR2 SFDVKD.

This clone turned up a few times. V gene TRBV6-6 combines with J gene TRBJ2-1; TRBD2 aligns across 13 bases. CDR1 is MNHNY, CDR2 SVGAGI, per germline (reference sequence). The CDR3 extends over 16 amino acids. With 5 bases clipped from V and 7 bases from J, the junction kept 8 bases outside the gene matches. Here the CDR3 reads CASSRGTSGRENEQFF. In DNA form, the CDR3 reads TGTGCCAGCAGTCGGGGCACTAGCGGGAGGGAAAATGAGCAGTTCTTC.

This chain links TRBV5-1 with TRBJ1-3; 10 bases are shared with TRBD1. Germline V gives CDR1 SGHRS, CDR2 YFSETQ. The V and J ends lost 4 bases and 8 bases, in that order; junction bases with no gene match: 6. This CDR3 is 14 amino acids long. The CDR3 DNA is TGCGCCAGCAGCACGGGACAGGGGTGGGACACCATATATTTT. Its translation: CASSTGQGWDTIYF.

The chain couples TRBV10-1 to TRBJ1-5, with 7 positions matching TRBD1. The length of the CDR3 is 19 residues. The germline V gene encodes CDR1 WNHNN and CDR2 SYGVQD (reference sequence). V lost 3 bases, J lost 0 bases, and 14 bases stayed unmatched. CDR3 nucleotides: TGCGCCAGCAGTGAAGGGGTAACAGGGGACCGATATAGCAATCAGCCCCAGCATTTT. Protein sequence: CASSEGVTGDRYSNQPQHF.

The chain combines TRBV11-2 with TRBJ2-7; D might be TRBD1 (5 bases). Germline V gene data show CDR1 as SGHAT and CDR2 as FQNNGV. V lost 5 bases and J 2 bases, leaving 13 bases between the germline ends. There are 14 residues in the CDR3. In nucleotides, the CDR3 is TGTGCCAGCAGCCACTGGGGCAGGACCTACGAGCAGTACTTC. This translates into CASSHWGRTYEQYF.

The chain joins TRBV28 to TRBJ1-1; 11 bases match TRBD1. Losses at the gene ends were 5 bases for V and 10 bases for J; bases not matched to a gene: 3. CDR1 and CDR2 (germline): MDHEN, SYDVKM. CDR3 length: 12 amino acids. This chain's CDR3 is CASSPGQGAAFF. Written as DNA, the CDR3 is TGTGCCAGCAGTCCCGGACAGGGGGCAGCTTTCTTT.

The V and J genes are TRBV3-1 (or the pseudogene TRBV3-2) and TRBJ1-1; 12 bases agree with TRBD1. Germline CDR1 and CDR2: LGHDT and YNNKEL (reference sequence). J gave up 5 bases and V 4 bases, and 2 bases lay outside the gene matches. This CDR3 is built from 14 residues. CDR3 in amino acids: CASSPGQGATEAFF. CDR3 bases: TGTGCCAGCAGCCCGGGACAGGGGGCTACTGAAGCTTTCTTT.

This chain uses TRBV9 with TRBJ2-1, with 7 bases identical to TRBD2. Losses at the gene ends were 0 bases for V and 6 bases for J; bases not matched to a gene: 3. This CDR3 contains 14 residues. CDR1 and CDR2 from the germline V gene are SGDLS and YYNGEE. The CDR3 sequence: CASSVGGGVNEQFF. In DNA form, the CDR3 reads TGTGCCAGCAGCGTAGGGGGAGGGGTCAATGAGCAGTTCTTC. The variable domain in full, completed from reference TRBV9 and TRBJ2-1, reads DSGVTQTPKHLITATGQRVTLRCSPRSGDLSVYWYQQSLDQGLQFLIQYYNGEERAKGNILERFSAQQFPDLHSELNLSSLELGDSALYFCASSVGGGVNEQFFGPGTRLTVL.

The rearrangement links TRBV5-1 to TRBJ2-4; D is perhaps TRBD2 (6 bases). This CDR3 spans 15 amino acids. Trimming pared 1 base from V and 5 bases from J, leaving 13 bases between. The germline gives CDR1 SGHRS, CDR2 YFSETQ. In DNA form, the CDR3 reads TGCGCCAGCAGCTTGAATGCGGGGCCCGAAAACATTCAGTACTTC. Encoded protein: CASSLNAGPENIQYF.

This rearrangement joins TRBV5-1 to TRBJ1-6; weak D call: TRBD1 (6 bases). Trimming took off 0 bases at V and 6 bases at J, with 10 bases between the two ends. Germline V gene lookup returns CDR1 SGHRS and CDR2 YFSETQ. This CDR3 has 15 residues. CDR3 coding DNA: TGCGCCAGCAGCTTGGGGACAGCTTCTAATTCACCCCTCCACTTT. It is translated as CASSLGTASNSPLHF.